One and the same sample provided the 15 T cell receptor beta chains below, sequenced in a study of blood T cell repertoires in COVID-19. The method was immunoSEQ multiplex PCR; TCRdb's version includes in-frame clones alone and lacks a portion of them. The sample carries around 150,000 clones, roughly nine tenths recorded once. Sequencing used peripheral blood. The receptors derive from a woman aged 60-75 years with active or convalescent COVID-19.

The chain couples TRBV6-5 to TRBJ1-5; tentative D call: TRBD1 (6 bases). Trimming shortened V by 6 bases and J by 7 bases, and 16 bases separated the two germline ends. Germline V gene sequence: CDR1 MNHEY, CDR2 SVGAGI. The CDR3 totals 14 residues. In nucleotides, the CDR3 is TGTGCCAGCAGCCTCGCGGGGGGCCGACAGCCCCAGCATTTT. Its protein is CASSLAGGRQPQHF.

This chain uses TRBV11-2 with TRBJ2-3; 12 bases are a match to TRBD2. Germline V gene data show CDR1 as SGHAT and CDR2 as FQNNGV. This CDR3 is 15 amino acids long. Trimming cost V 4 bases and J 11 bases; bases outside gene matches: 10. CDR3 coding DNA: TGTGCCAGCAGCTCATACATGACTAGCGGGAGTGGGCAGTATTTT. Residues: CASSSYMTSGSGQYF.

In this sample, this clone turned up a few times. The V and J genes are TRBV23-1 and TRBJ1-6, with D uncertain. TRBV23-1 qualifies as an ORF whose function is uncertain. The CDR3 sequence is 17 residues long. Trimming took 2 bases from V and 8 from J, leaving 19 bases between them. The CDR3 sequence: CASSQLTYDGSDSPLHF. CDR3 sequence (DNA): TGCGCCAGCAGTCAACTTACTTACGACGGGTCAGATTCACCCCTCCACTTT.

The chain couples TRBV7-2 to TRBJ2-3; 12 bases match TRBD2. The CDR3 extends over 18 amino acids. Germline V gene sequence: CDR1 SGHTA, CDR2 FQGNSA. V was clipped by 0 bases and J by 3 bases; unmatched bases: 7. The CDR3 is CASSLAPRTSGETDTQYF. CDR3 DNA sequence: TGTGCCAGCAGCTTAGCCCCCAGGACTAGCGGGGAAACAGATACGCAGTATTTT.

The chain employs TRBV12-3 or TRBV12-4 and TRBJ2-2, with a possible D match to TRBD1 (6 bases). This CDR3 is 13 amino acids long. Trimming took 6 bases from V and 8 from J, leaving 13 bases between them. DNA for the CDR3: TGTGCCAGCAGCAGGGGCCGAAGAGGGGAGCTGTTTTTT. Encoded protein: CASSRGRRGELFF.

This clone was seen just once. The chain employs TRBV11-2 and TRBJ1-4, with D uncertain. Trimming removed 3 bases at V and 5 bases at J, with 10 bases between. The CDR3 is made up of 14 amino acids. In germline, CDR1 is SGHAT, CDR2 FQNNGV. This chain's CDR3 is CASSLGTVNEKLFF. Written as DNA, the CDR3 is TGTGCCAGCAGCTTGGGCACCGTAAATGAAAAACTGTTTTTT.

This clone was seen only once. The chain is built from TRBV10-3 and TRBJ1-6; maybe TRBD1 (6 bases). Looked up from germline, CDR1 is ENHRY and CDR2 is SYGVKD. This CDR3 is built from 13 residues. The V end was cut by 9 bases, the J end by 10 bases, with 16 bases between. CDR3: CAIQGLGNSPLHF. CDR3 DNA: TGTGCCATTCAGGGGTTGGGAAACTCACCCCTCCACTTT.

The V call is TRBV5-1, the J call TRBJ2-3; 10 bases align to TRBD1. CDR3 size: 15 residues. V lost 4 bases to trimming and J lost 3 bases; unmatched junction nucleotides: 5. The germline V gene has CDR1 SGHRS and CDR2 YFSETQ. CDR3 DNA sequence: TGCGCCAGCAGCCCCGGGACAGGGGTTACAGATACGCAGTATTTT. Residues: CASSPGTGVTDTQYF.

This clone has just a few counts. The chain employs TRBV4-1 and TRBJ2-7, with 8 bases aligning to TRBD2. CDR1 is MGHRA, CDR2 YSYEKL, per germline. The J segment lost 4 bases and the V segment lost 0 bases, leaving 8 bases of the junction unmatched. The length of the CDR3 is 16 residues. Here the CDR3 DNA reads TGCGCCAGCAGCCAAGATCCAGCGGGAGCTGCTTACGAGCAGTACTTC. It specifies CASSQDPAGAAYEQYF.

The rearrangement links TRBV5-1 to TRBJ1-1; a possible D gene is TRBD1 (6 bases). Per germline, CDR1 SGHRS and CDR2 YFSETQ. The V gene lost 4 bases and the J gene lost 5 bases, with 12 bases spanning the gap. The CDR3 sequence is 13 residues long. CDR3 loop: CASSINRVTEAFF. CDR3 nucleotide sequence: TGCGCCAGCAGCATTAACAGGGTGACTGAAGCTTTCTTT.

This clone was seen only a few times. The CDR3 DNA reads as TGTGCCAGCAGTAACAGGGGGCGGACAGATACGCAGTATTTT. Amino acid sequence: CASSNRGRTDTQYF. J is TRBJ2-3 and V is TRBV2; 9 bases match TRBD1. Germline loops: CDR1 SNHLY, CDR2 FYNNEI. The CDR3 runs to 14 residues. The trim removed 5 bases at V and 3 bases at J, leaving 3 bases unmatched.

This clone was recorded a few times. The chain links TRBV4-1 to TRBJ2-7; TRBD2 is a possible D gene (6 bases). Germline CDR1 is MGHRA and CDR2 is YSYEKL. The CDR3 loop spans 15 amino acids. Trimming removed 1 base from V and 5 bases from J, with 15 bases in between. For the CDR3, the DNA is TGCGCCAGCAGCCAAGTGCCTCGGGGGTCCGACGAGCAGTACTTC. Translation: CASSQVPRGSDEQYF.

CDR3 nucleotide sequence: TGTGCCAGTAGTATGACAGGGGACACTGAAGCTTTCTTT. Translated, it gives CASSMTGDTEAFF. The chain uses TRBV19 and TRBJ1-1, with 8 bases fitting TRBD1. V was pared by 3 bases and J by 3 bases, with 0 bases of the junction left unmatched. CDR1 and CDR2 from the germline V gene are LNHDA and SQIVND (reference sequence). This CDR3 comprises 13 residues.

The chain employs TRBV6-5 and TRBJ2-5; a weak D match, TRBD2 (6 bases). Germline CDR1 and CDR2: MNHEY and SVGAGI. The V end lost 8 bases, the J end lost 2 bases, and 15 bases lay between the germline ends. The CDR3 extends over 14 amino acids. In nucleotides, the CDR3 is TGTGCCAGCCTCAGCGGGTCCGATCAAGAGACCCAGTACTTC. Translated: CASLSGSDQETQYF.

The chain joins TRBV5-1 to TRBJ2-3; TRBD1 matches at 7 bases. Looked up from germline, CDR1 is SGHRS and CDR2 is YFSETQ. CDR3 length: 16 amino acids. J gave up 1 base and V 4 bases, and 9 bases lay outside the gene matches. The CDR3 sequence: CASSAPGQSGTDTQYF. The DNA for the CDR3 is TGCGCCAGCAGCGCCCCGGGACAGTCGGGCACAGATACGCAGTATTTT. The complete variable domain, with remaining parts taken from reference TRBV5-1 and TRBJ2-3, reads KAGVTQTPRYLIKTRGQQVTLSCSPISGHRSVSWYQQTPGQGLQFLFEYFSETQRNKGNFPGRFSGRQFSNSRSEMNVSTLELGDSALYLCASSAPGQSGTDTQYFGPGTRLTVL.